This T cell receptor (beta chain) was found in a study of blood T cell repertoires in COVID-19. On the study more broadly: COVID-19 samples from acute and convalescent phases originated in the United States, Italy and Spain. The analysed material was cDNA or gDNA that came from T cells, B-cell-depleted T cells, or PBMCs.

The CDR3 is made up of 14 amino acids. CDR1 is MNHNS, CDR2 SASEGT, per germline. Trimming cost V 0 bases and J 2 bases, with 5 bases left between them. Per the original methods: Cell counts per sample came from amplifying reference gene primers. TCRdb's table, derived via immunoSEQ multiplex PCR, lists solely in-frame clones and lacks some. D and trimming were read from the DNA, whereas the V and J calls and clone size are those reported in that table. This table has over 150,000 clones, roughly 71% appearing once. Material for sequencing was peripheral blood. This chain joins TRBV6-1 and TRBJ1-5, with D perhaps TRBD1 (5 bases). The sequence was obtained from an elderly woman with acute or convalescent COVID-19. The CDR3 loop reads CASSEAGGNQPQHF. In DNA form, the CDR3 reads TGTGCCAGCAGTGAAGCAGGGGGCAATCAGCCCCAGCATTTT.